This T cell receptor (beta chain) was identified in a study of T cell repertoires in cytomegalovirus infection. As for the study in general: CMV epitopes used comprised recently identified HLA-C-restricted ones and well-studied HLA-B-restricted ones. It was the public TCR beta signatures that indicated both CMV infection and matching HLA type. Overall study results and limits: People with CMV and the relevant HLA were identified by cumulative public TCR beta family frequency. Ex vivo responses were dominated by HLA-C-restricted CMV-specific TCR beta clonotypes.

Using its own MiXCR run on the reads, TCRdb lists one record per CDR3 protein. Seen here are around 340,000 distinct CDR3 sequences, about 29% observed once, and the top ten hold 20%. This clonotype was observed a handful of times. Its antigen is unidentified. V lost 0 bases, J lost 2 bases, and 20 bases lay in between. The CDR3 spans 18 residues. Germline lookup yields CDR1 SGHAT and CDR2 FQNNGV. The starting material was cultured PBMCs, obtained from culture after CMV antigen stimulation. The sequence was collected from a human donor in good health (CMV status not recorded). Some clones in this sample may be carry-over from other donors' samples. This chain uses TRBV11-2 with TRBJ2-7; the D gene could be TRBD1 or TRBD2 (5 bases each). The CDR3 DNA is TGTGCCAGCAGCTTAGATCCCCGATCCGGGGACCCTCCCTACGAGCAGTACTTC. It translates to CASSLDPRSGDPPYEQYF.